The 23 T cell receptor beta chains given below trace back to one sample, sequenced in a study of post-analysis software for immune sequencing data. General study findings and limits: TRBV5-6, TRBV5-1 and TRBV20-1 belonged to a set of a few TRBV segments that were more frequent in patients than controls.

Built from TCR beta cDNA, the libraries had unique molecular identifiers in them. Each CDR3 protein gets one entry after TCRdb re-called the PCR reads with MiXCR. Of 450,000 or so distinct CDR3 sequences listed, under 55% are singletons. Antigen specificity for these receptors is unknown. Specimen: blood. The receptors come from a girl aged 5-17 years with multiple sclerosis.

CDR3 residues: CSALERVSSYEQYF. CDR3 bases: TGCAGTGCGCTCGAGCGGGTTAGCTCCTACGAGCAGTACTTC. V gene TRBV20-1 combines with J gene TRBJ2-7; tentative D call: TRBD2 (6 bases). Germline CDR1 reads DFQATT; CDR2 reads SNEGSKA (reference sequence). The CDR3 contains 14 residues. With 6 bases removed from V and 0 bases from J, the gap between germline ends came to 15 bases.

The sample holds a few counts of this clonotype. V and J are TRBV29-1 and TRBJ2-3, with D hard to call. Germline CDR1 is SQVTM and CDR2 is ANQGSEA. The length of the CDR3 is 11 residues. The germline V and J ends were trimmed by 1 base and 4 bases, with 3 bases remaining between them. The CDR3 sequence is CSVEVADTQYF. CDR3 DNA sequence: TGCAGCGTTGAAGTTGCAGATACGCAGTATTTT.

The chain recombines TRBV6-5 with TRBJ1-2; TRBD1 matches 10 bases. Looked up from germline, CDR1 is MNHEY and CDR2 is SVGAGI. V gave up 8 bases and J gave up 8 bases; unmatched junction bases: 8. The CDR3 extends over 13 amino acids. For the CDR3, the DNA is TGTGCCAGCGGGAGGGGGACAGGGGAGGGCTACACCTTC. As protein: CASGRGTGEGYTF.

The chain employs TRBV7-3 and TRBJ2-7, with 8 bases matching TRBD1. There are 15 residues in the CDR3. The junction had 3 bases not matched to a gene; V was cut back by 0 bases and J by 2 bases. CDR1 and CDR2 from the germline V gene are SGHTA and FQGTGA. CDR3 protein: CASSLTGQVPYEQYF. The CDR3 nucleotides are TGTGCCAGCAGCTTAACGGGACAGGTCCCCTACGAGCAGTACTTC.

The chain combines TRBV12-3 or TRBV12-4 with TRBJ1-6; weak D call: TRBD1 (5 bases). This CDR3 has 12 residues. V was pared by 4 bases and J by 8 bases, with 6 bases between. The chain's CDR3 is CASSWGDSPLHF. CDR3 in DNA: TGTGCCAGCAGTTGGGGGGATTCACCCCTCCACTTT.

The chain combines TRBV5-1 with TRBJ2-7; a weak D match, TRBD1 (6 bases). V was cut by 1 base and J by 7 bases, with 18 bases left in between. The CDR3 covers 15 residues. Germline lookup yields CDR1 SGHRS and CDR2 YFSETQ. In DNA form, the CDR3 reads TGCGCCAGCAGCTTGCAGGACAGCCTACCTAGGGAGCAGTACTTC. Translated, it gives CASSLQDSLPREQYF.

This clonotype was seen only a few times. The chain employs TRBV27 and TRBJ2-3; D gene unclear. The germline V and J ends were trimmed by 6 bases and 6 bases, with 10 bases remaining between them. The CDR3 spans 12 residues. Germline V gene sequence: CDR1 MNHEY, CDR2 SMNVEV (reference sequence). The chain's CDR3 is CASRHNSDTQYF. CDR3 nucleotide sequence: TGTGCCAGCAGACATAATTCGGATACGCAGTATTTT.

The gene calls are TRBV12-3 or TRBV12-4 and TRBJ1-5; D gene ambiguous. The CDR3 is 13 amino acids. V was clipped by 7 bases and J by 3 bases, with 10 bases between them. CDR3 nucleotides: TGTGCCAGCATGCAGGCGATCAATCAGCCCCAGCATTTT. Translated, it gives CASMQAINQPQHF.

The genes are TRBV29-1 and TRBJ1-2; no definite D call. Germline CDR1 is SQVTM and CDR2 is ANQGSEA. V was trimmed by 4 bases and J by 2 bases, leaving 5 bases between them. The CDR3 runs to 11 residues. CDR3 region: CSVGANYGYTF. CDR3 bases: TGCAGCGTTGGGGCCAACTATGGCTACACCTTC.

The sample holds a few counts of this clonotype. The chain has TRBV20-1 and TRBJ1-4, with D maybe TRBD1 (5 bases). Germline V lookup: CDR1 DFQATT, CDR2 SNEGSKA (reference sequence). The CDR3 is 12 amino acids. V lost 4 bases and J 10 bases, leaving 13 bases between the germline ends. The CDR3 region has the DNA TGCAGTGCTACCCAGGGTGGGAGAAAACTGTTTTTT. Translated, it gives CSATQGGRKLFF.

This clonotype was recorded a few times. The chain carries TRBV29-1 and TRBJ1-2; D unresolved. Germline V CDR1 and CDR2: SQVTM, ANQGSEA. Between the trimmed V and J ends, which lost 6 bases and 4 bases, there was a span of 12 bases. The CDR3 has 12 residues. This chain's CDR3 is CSVGEEIYGYTF. In DNA form, the CDR3 reads TGCAGCGTAGGAGAGGAGATCTATGGCTACACCTTC.

The chain employs TRBV20-1 and TRBJ2-1; no reliable D call. The germline V and J ends were trimmed by 1 base and 6 bases, with 4 bases remaining between them. CDR3 length equals 11 residues. CDR1 is DFQATT, CDR2 SNEGSKA, per germline (reference sequence). As DNA, the CDR3 is TGCAGTGCTAGAGTCGGCAATGAGCAGTTCTTC. Encoded protein: CSARVGNEQFF.

This clonotype was detected a few times. At one end the junction does not follow the germline gene, possibly because of a read error. The chain employs TRBV9 and TRBJ1-2; D is ambiguous. There are 14 residues in the CDR3. The germline gives CDR1 SGDLS, CDR2 YYNGEE. Here the CDR3 reads CANSVDSVNYGYTF. CDR3 DNA: TGTGCCAACAGCGTAGATTCGGTAAACTATGGCTACACCTTC.

The sample holds a few counts of this clonotype. The genes are TRBV20-1 and TRBJ2-1; possibly TRBD1 for D (6 bases). V dropped 1 base and J dropped 2 bases, with 12 bases sitting between them. The CDR3 spans 15 residues. Per the germline V gene, CDR1 is DFQATT and CDR2 is SNEGSKA (reference sequence). DNA of the CDR3: TGCAGTGCTAGAGCCTTAGACAGGACCTACAATGAGCAGTTCTTC. This gives the protein CSARALDRTYNEQFF.

The chain employs TRBV29-1 and TRBJ1-2; 8 positions match TRBD1. Trimming took 5 bases from V and 8 from J; bases not matched to a gene: 7. This CDR3 comprises 12 residues. Germline lookup yields CDR1 SQVTM and CDR2 ANQGSEA. CDR3 sequence: CSVSGQGTGYTF. In DNA, the CDR3 is TGCAGCGTTTCTGGACAGGGAACCGGCTACACCTTC.

This clonotype was seen only a few times. The chain carries TRBV20-1 and TRBJ2-3; TRBD2 is a possible D gene (6 bases). Germline assignment: CDR1 DFQATT and CDR2 SNEGSKA (reference sequence). Trimming took 5 bases from V and 3 from J, leaving 27 bases between them. This CDR3 has 18 amino acids. The CDR3: CSACHTQTRWEGTDTQYF. CDR3 coding DNA: TGCAGTGCTTGCCATACTCAGACTAGATGGGAAGGTACAGATACGCAGTATTTT.

This chain joins TRBV6-6 and TRBJ2-7; 13 nucleotides match TRBD2. The trim removed 4 bases at V and 2 bases at J, leaving 2 bases unmatched. This CDR3 region has 15 residues. CDR1 and CDR2 from the germline V gene are MNHNY and SVGAGI (reference sequence). The DNA for the CDR3 is TGTGCCAGCAGTTGGGGGACTAGCGGGACCTACGAGCAGTACTTC. This codes for CASSWGTSGTYEQYF.

This clonotype came up a few times. The J gene is TRBJ2-7, the V gene TRBV10-3, with D possibly being TRBD1 (6 bases). V was shortened by 5 bases and J by 3 bases, with 17 bases between the two germline ends. CDR1 and CDR2 (germline): ENHRY, SYGVKD. The CDR3 runs to 15 residues. The chain's CDR3 is CAISRASGQNYEQYF. The CDR3 DNA reads as TGTGCCATCAGTCGGGCTTCCGGACAGAACTACGAGCAGTACTTC.

With regard to this clonotype: One base away lies a much larger clone, so this may be a sequencing read error. The chain links TRBV18 to TRBJ2-5, with a weak D call TRBD1 (6 bases). CDR1 and CDR2 from the germline V gene are KGHSH and LQKENI. The CDR3 has 11 residues. Between the trimmed V and J ends, which lost 2 bases and 11 bases, there was a span of 9 bases. The CDR3 sequence: CASSPGDKQYF. The CDR3 bases are TGTGCCAGCTCACCAGGGGACAAGCAGTACTTC. The full variable domain, its missing parts supplied by reference TRBV18 and TRBJ2-5, is NAGVMQNPRHLVRRRGQEARLRCSPMKGHSHVYWYRQLPEEGLKFMVYLQKENIIDESGMPKERFSAEFPKEGPSILRIQQVVRGDSAAYFCASSPGDKQYFGPGTRLLVL.

This sequence joins TRBV4-2 and TRBJ2-7, with D unresolved. The CDR3 runs 15 residues. CDR1 is LGHNA, CDR2 YNFKEQ, per germline. Trimming stripped 4 bases from V and 2 bases from J, with 15 bases between. CDR3 protein: CASSLTTSGTYEQYF. In nucleotides, the CDR3 is TGTGCCAGCAGCCTCACCACCTCCGGTACCTACGAGCAGTACTTC.

Points on this clonotype: An end of the junction differs from the germline gene, which may be a read error. The genes are TRBV7-8 and TRBJ2-5, with unresolved D. The germline gives CDR1 SGHVS, CDR2 FQNEAQ. The CDR3 is made up of 16 amino acids. The CDR3 DNA follows: TGTGCCAGCAGCCAGCAACGGACGATGTACCAAGAGACCCTGTACTTC. Its translation: CASSQQRTMYQETLYF. The full variable domain, its missing parts supplied by reference TRBV7-8 and TRBJ2-5, is GAGVSQSPRYKVAKRGQDVALRCDPISGHVSLFWYQQALGQGPEFLTYFQNEAQLDKSGLPSDRFFAERPEGSVSTLKIQRTQQEDSAVYLCASSQQRTMYQETLYFGPGTRLLVL.

The gene calls are TRBV20-1 and TRBJ1-5; a possible D gene is TRBD1 (5 bases). Germline V gene data show CDR1 as DFQATT and CDR2 as SNEGSKA (reference sequence). V was cut by 6 bases and J by 1 base, with 16 bases left in between. This CDR3 region has 15 residues. CDR3 protein: CSAPRGLTSNQPQHF. CDR3 bases: TGCAGTGCGCCGAGGGGACTGACGAGCAATCAGCCCCAGCATTTT.

This clonotype was found a few times. The rearrangement joins TRBV29-1 to TRBJ1-1, with D uncertain. The V and J ends lost 5 bases and 10 bases respectively, with 20 bases between them. Per the germline V gene, CDR1 is SQVTM and CDR2 is ANQGSEA. The CDR3 is 13 amino acids. DNA of the CDR3: TGCAGCGTTTCCTCCCCCCGCCGGGCAGGAGCTTTCTTT. Its translation is CSVSSPRRAGAFF.